The next 8 T cell receptor beta chains were all read from a single sample in a study of T cell changes during pregnancy in multiple sclerosis. Produced via immunoSEQ multiplex PCR; TCRdb's table is partial and in-frame only. This sample has 30,000 to 40,000 clones, with about 90% found just once. Sequences were derived from CD8+ T cells from peripheral blood mononuclear cells, sampled in the third trimester of pregnancy. All receptors come from a female donor with multiple sclerosis, enrolled in a pregnancy study.

The rearrangement joins TRBV15 to TRBJ1-1; 7 bases map to TRBD1. Germline V CDR1 and CDR2: LNHNV, YYDKDF (reference sequence). With 1 base clipped from V and 1 base from J, the junction kept 3 bases outside the gene matches. The CDR3 length is 15 residues. The DNA of the CDR3 is TGTGCCACCAGCAGAGGCCACAGGGGGAACACTGAAGCTTTCTTT. It encodes CATSRGHRGNTEAFF.

J is TRBJ1-1 and V is TRBV6-1; D is uncertain. Germline lookup yields CDR1 MNHNS and CDR2 SASEGT. V lost 4 bases, J lost 1 base, and 7 bases lay in between. The CDR3 is 13 residues long. CDR3 nucleotide sequence: TGTGCCAGCAGTGGTGGGAGGAACACTGAAGCTTTCTTT. Its protein product is CASSGGRNTEAFF.

The gene calls are TRBV4-3 and TRBJ1-2; D unresolved. Germline CDR1 LGHNA, CDR2 YSLEER. V dropped 11 bases and J dropped 1 base, with 23 bases sitting between them. The CDR3 is made up of 16 amino acids. The CDR3 DNA sequence: TGCGCCTCCCAGGTTACCCGGCATATTCTTAACTATGGCTACACCTTC. Amino acids: CASQVTRHILNYGYTF.

The chain joins TRBV4-2 to TRBJ1-3; maybe TRBD1 (5 bases). Trimming cost V 1 base and J 0 bases, with 13 bases left between them. This CDR3 is built from 17 residues. The germline V gene has CDR1 LGHNA and CDR2 YNFKEQ. The CDR3 DNA sequence: TGTGCCAGCAGCCAAGGGGTGGGCAGGGACTCTGGAAACACCATATATTTT. Translating gives CASSQGVGRDSGNTIYF.

The chain joins TRBV11-3 to TRBJ2-7, with D possibly TRBD2 on 5 matching bases. Trimming stripped 1 base from V and 7 bases from J, with 11 bases between. The V gene's germline CDR1 is SGHNT and CDR2 YENEEA. CDR3 length: 13 amino acids. CDR3 nucleotide sequence: TGTGCCAGCAGCTTAGGTTCGTCGGGGGAGCAGTACTTC. Protein sequence: CASSLGSSGEQYF.

This chain links TRBV10-3 with TRBJ1-1, with 10 positions matching TRBD1. The germline gives CDR1 ENHRY, CDR2 SYGVKD. The CDR3 length is 16 residues. V dropped 1 base and J dropped 3; count of bases not matched to a gene: 5. The DNA of the CDR3 is TGTGCCATCAGTGAGTGGGACAGGGGCGAGGACACTGAAGCTTTCTTT. It encodes CAISEWDRGEDTEAFF.

This clone was found once. The rearrangement links TRBV18 to TRBJ2-3; no reliable D call. Germline CDR1 and CDR2: KGHSH and LQKENI. Trimming shortened V by 3 bases and J by 6 bases, and 16 bases separated the two germline ends. The CDR3 loop spans 15 amino acids. CDR3 in amino acids: CASSPFGSPADTQYF. The CDR3 DNA reads as TGTGCCAGCTCACCGTTCGGGTCGCCGGCGGATACGCAGTATTTT.

This chain links TRBV15 with TRBJ1-5; D uncertain. The CDR3 sequence is 15 residues long. Between the trimmed V and J ends, which lost 0 bases and 1 base, there was a span of 7 bases. CDR1 is LNHNV, CDR2 YYDKDF, per germline (reference sequence). The CDR3 nucleotides read TGTGCCACCAGCAGAGATACCGGGAGCAATCAGCCCCAGCATTTT. It is translated as CATSRDTGSNQPQHF.